This TCR beta chain was profiled in a study of tumor and adjacent non-tumor tissue in lung cancer. Study-wide background: Histology: about a dozen adenocarcinoma, a couple of squamous cell carcinoma, 1 small cell lung cancer. Each sample yielded millions of productive TCRbeta reads on average. Study-wide findings and caveats: Tumor repertoires had a smaller top 100 clone share than normal lung.

This sample's RNA came from whole unsorted tissue. This non-tumor lung sample came from over 3 cm beyond the tumor edge. Newly diagnosed lung cancer patients had thoracic surgery in China, August–late 2014, without prior chemotherapy. Concerning this clonotype: Its antigen is not known. A much larger clonotype is one base distant, so this may be a read error.

Three rounds of nested PCR, following a modified ARM-PCR protocol, produced the TCRbeta library. MiXCR was run by TCRdb on the multiplex PCR reads, yielding one entry per CDR3 protein. The table shows 60,000 to 90,000 distinct CDR3 sequences, with approximately 71% occurring only once. The sample comprised distant non-tumor lung tissue. The sequence was collected from a woman aged 45-59 years with non-small cell lung cancer.

The DNA for the CDR3 is TGTGCCAACAGCTTGGGGTTCTCGACGAGCTACGAGCAGTACTTC. The encoded protein is CANSLGFSTSYEQYF. The rearrangement links TRBV5-5 to TRBJ2-7; no clear D. CDR1 is SGHKS, CDR2 YYEKEE, per germline (reference sequence). The CDR3 is 15 residues long.